Listed below are T cell receptor beta chains from one sample, sequenced in a study of T cells in Graves' hyperthyroidism and ophthalmopathy. From the multiplex PCR reads, TCRdb called clonotypes with MiXCR, one entry per CDR3 protein. The table records 500,000 or so distinct CDR3 sequences, about 15% of them present only once. The sequencing input was blood. These receptors came from a woman aged 18-30 years with Graves' ophthalmopathy. The CDR3 runs from the conserved cysteine through the conserved F or W. The order of the fields is J gene, clone size, V gene, D gene, CDR3 protein, CDR3 DNA. The D gene is left open where the match is weak. Clone size is given for some rows only: seen once, a few or many times, or a class if the clone is expanded.

TRBJ2-1 | - | TRBV29-1 | - | CSVDKTLIDSYNEQFF | TGCAGCGTTGATAAGACGCTGATCGACAGCTACAATGAGCAGTTCTTC
TRBJ2-2 | - | TRBV27 | - | CASSWDPGHANTGELFF | TGTGCCAGCAGTTGGGACCCGGGACATGCGAACACCGGGGAGCTGTTTTTT
TRBJ2-7 | many | TRBV3-1 | - | CASSLGRVLEQYF | TGTGCCAGCAGCCTAGGACGGGTACTCGAGCAGTACTTC
TRBJ1-2 | many | TRBV6-1 | TRBD1 | CASSSGQGPGYGYTF | TGTGCCAGCAGTTCGGGACAGGGCCCGGGCTATGGCTACACCTTC
TRBJ2-1 | many | TRBV11-3 | - | CASSSTIRGSYNEQFF | TGTGCCAGCAGCTCAACTATCCGGGGCTCGTACAATGAGCAGTTCTTC
TRBJ2-7 | many | TRBV7-2 | - | CASSLKSRPGEQYF | TGTGCCAGCAGTTTAAAGTCCCGGCCGGGGGAGCAGTACTTC
TRBJ1-1 | - | TRBV30 | TRBD1 | CAGGGTADTEAFF | TGTGCCGGGGGGGGGACAGCGGACACTGAAGCTTTCTTT
TRBJ2-5 | few | TRBV7-9 | - | CASSLRDNDQEAQYF | TGTGCCAGCAGCTTAAGGGACAACGACCAAGAGGCCCAGTACTTC
TRBJ2-1 | many | TRBV27 | - | CASRGGGGRPAGEQFF | TGTGCCAGCAGGGGGGGGGGCGGGAGACCGGCGGGTGAGCAGTTCTTC
TRBJ1-1 | many | TRBV11-2 | TRBD1 | CASSSPAAGGLGVNTEAFF | TGTGCCAGCAGCTCCCCAGCGGCAGGGGGCTTAGGAGTGAACACTGAAGCTTTCTTT
TRBJ1-4 | many | TRBV2 | - | CASREGRSNEKLFF | TGTGCCAGCAGGGAGGGACGTAGTAATGAAAAACTGTTTTTT
TRBJ2-1 | - | TRBV7-9 | TRBD2 | CASSLGLAEPQNEQFF | TGTGCCAGCAGCTTAGGGCTAGCGGAGCCCCAGAATGAGCAGTTCTTC
TRBJ2-7 | many | TRBV20-1 | - | CSARDRSGYSYEQYF | TGCAGTGCTAGAGATAGGAGCGGGTACTCCTACGAGCAGTACTTC
TRBJ1-1 | - | TRBV7-9 | TRBD1 | CASSPNRGERWDTEAFF | TGTGCCAGCAGCCCAAACAGGGGGGAGCGGTGGGACACTGAAGCTTTCTTT
TRBJ2-3 | many | TRBV15 | - | CATSRARPSPSDTQYF | TGTGCCACCAGCAGAGCCCGACCATCCCCCTCCGATACGCAGTATTTT
TRBJ2-7 | many | TRBV7-9 | TRBD1 | CASSLGEDRVVEQYF | TGTGCCAGCAGCTTAGGGGAGGACAGGGTAGTCGAGCAGTACTTC
TRBJ1-1 | - | TRBV15 | - | CATSRGTGSSEAFF | TGTGCCACCAGCAGAGGTACAGGGTCTTCTGAAGCTTTCTTT
TRBJ2-7 | many | TRBV10-1 | TRBD2 | CARDLAGLTYEQYF | TGCGCCAGAGACCTAGCGGGCCTAACCTACGAGCAGTACTTC
TRBJ1-2 | many | TRBV12-3/TRBV12-4 | - | CASSLGSQGNGYTF | TGTGCCAGCAGTTTAGGGTCACAGGGTAATGGCTACACCTTC
TRBJ2-1 | many | TRBV7-9 | TRBD2 | CASSLSGETSGNEQFF | TGTGCCAGCAGCTTATCGGGGGAGACTAGCGGGAATGAGCAGTTCTTC
TRBJ2-1 | few | TRBV6-1 | - | CASSAGANEQFF | TGTGCCAGCAGCGCAGGGGCGAATGAGCAGTTCTTC
TRBJ1-2 | - | TRBV28 | TRBD1 | CASSLIGWTGLGGYTF | TGTGCCAGCAGTTTGATTGGGTGGACAGGTCTAGGGGGCTACACCTTC
TRBJ2-5 | - | TRBV7-3 | - | CASSLVGGAQETQYF | TGTGCCAGCAGCTTAGTGGGCGGGGCGCAAGAGACCCAGTACTTC
TRBJ2-5 | - | TRBV7-3 | TRBD2 | CASSPLGGGLAGVKVETQYF | TGTGCCAGCAGCCCCCTCGGGGGTGGACTAGCGGGGGTGAAAGTGGAGACCCAGTACTTC
TRBJ2-3 | - | TRBV4-1 | - | CASSPEAQPDTQYF | TGCGCCAGCAGCCCTGAGGCTCAACCAGATACGCAGTATTTT
TRBJ1-2 | many | TRBV6-1 | TRBD1 | CASSGGQYLYGYTF | TGTGCCAGCAGTGGGGGACAGTACCTCTATGGCTACACCTTC
TRBJ2-3 | - | TRBV6-2/TRBV6-3 | - | CASSRDRGPQYF | TGTGCCAGCAGTCGGGACCGGGGCCCGCAGTATTTT
TRBJ2-1 | - | TRBV24-1 | - | CATSDFYNEQFF | TGTGCCACCAGTGATTTTTACAATGAGCAGTTCTTC
TRBJ1-1 | - | TRBV25-1 | - | CASSSDSYTEAFF | TGTGCCAGCAGTTCGGACAGTTATACTGAAGCTTTCTTT
TRBJ1-4 | many | TRBV7-9 | - | CASSRPFFNEKLFF | TGTGCCAGCAGCCGCCCCTTCTTTAATGAAAAACTGTTTTTT
TRBJ1-1 | many | TRBV6-1 | TRBD1 | CASSRTGQNTEAFF | TGTGCCAGCAGCCGGACAGGCCAGAACACTGAAGCTTTCTTT
TRBJ1-6 | few | TRBV28 | - | CASSYGGRSPLHF | TGTGCCAGCAGTTATGGGGGCCGATCACCCCTCCACTTT
TRBJ1-1 | many | TRBV5-5 | - | CASSLEPGAPNTEAFF | TGTGCCAGCAGCTTGGAACCCGGGGCGCCGAACACTGAAGCTTTCTTT
TRBJ1-2 | - | TRBV28 | - | CASLRGYAF | TGTGCCAGCTTACGAGGCTACGCCTTC
TRBJ2-2 | few | TRBV30 | TRBD1 | CAWTTGSKVTGELFF | TGTGCCTGGACGACAGGGAGCAAAGTCACCGGGGAGCTGTTTTTT
TRBJ1-1 | many | TRBV28 | - | CASSFKITREAFF | TGTGCCAGCAGTTTTAAGATTACAAGAGAAGCTTTCTTT
TRBJ2-1 | few | TRBV19 | - | CASSPAHGDEQFF | TGTGCCAGTAGTCCAGCCCATGGGGATGAGCAGTTCTTC
TRBJ2-2 | - | TRBV5-1 | - | CASSREENTGELFF | TGCGCCAGCAGCCGCGAGGAAAACACCGGGGAGCTGTTTTTT
TRBJ2-6 | - | TRBV20-1 | TRBD1 | CSARPGQKISGANVLTF | TGCAGTGCTAGACCGGGACAGAAAATCTCTGGGGCCAACGTCCTGACTTTC
TRBJ2-7 | - | TRBV28 | TRBD1 | CAISSDRGTLEQYF | TGTGCCATCAGTTCCGACAGGGGGACCCTCGAGCAGTACTTC